This entry is about one T cell receptor (beta chain). This clone has only one observation. The target of this receptor is not known. Base qualities are not provided; no much larger clone lies one nucleotide away. Each collaborating institution followed its own protocols to collect whole blood in K2EDTA tubes. For TCRbeta analysis, collaborators shipped samples in one of three forms: frozen whole blood, isolated PBMCs, or DNA extracted from either of those sample types. The immunoSEQ Assay, a bias-controlled multiplex PCR, was used to amplify TCRbeta CDR3 regions from genomic DNA. Regarding the original processing steps: Nucleated cell counts per sample were estimated from amplification of reference gene primers within the assay. Sequence reads were collapsed and filtered to measure the absolute abundance of every unique TCRbeta CDR3 rearrangement. Productive Simpson clonality was computed per sample as the square root of Simpson's diversity index over productive rearrangements. TCRdb took this table from immuneACCESS and kept in-frame rearrangements with V and J called. Such tables lack part of the clones; where checked against another copy, unresolved V genes explain under half of the gap, and the rest is unexplained. The V and J calls and clone size are taken from that table; D and trimming were inferred from the DNA. Present in this sample are around 65,000 clones, approximately 75% of which were seen just once. Around 50% of the sample is held by the ten biggest clonotypes.

The CDR3 spans 18 residues, from the cysteine through the phenylalanine. Left in the record is the CDR3 DNA by itself, 54 bases read in frame from the first base. At the junction V is shortened by 4 bases and J by 3 bases, with 22 bases in between. From the germline V gene, CDR1 is SGHRS and CDR2 is YFSETQ. The data originate from a study of blood T cell repertoires in COVID-19 (TCRdb year 2020). With respect to the entire study: Samples from collaborators originated in the United States, Italy and Spain and spanned both the acute and convalescent phases of COVID-19. The prospective study material was composed of cDNA or gDNA derived from T cells, B-cell-depleted T cells, or PBMCs. The dataset comprised deeply sampled blood TCRbeta repertoires from subjects exposed to, actively infected with, or recovered from COVID-19. The repertoires were made available in a free public database intended to serve as a resource for research on the immune response to SARS-CoV-2. The samples were drawn from the first 160 participants of the ongoing ImmuneRACE study and from more than 1,000 subjects provided by 6 global collaborators. The sample metadata nearly always contained a de-identified subject ID, COVID-19 status, age in years and sex. Where available, HLA class I and class II types were taken from metadata supplied by the sample provider and were not determined by assay-based typing.

Paper-wide results and their limitations: The quantity of clinical and demographic metadata differed by source and by participant and was supplied without curation.

This TCR came from a human donor in a cohort sampled during active COVID-19. The sequenced material came from peripheral blood. The V and J segments used are TRBV5-1 and TRBJ2-2; the best D guess is TRBD2, with 6 bases matching. The nucleotide sequence reads as follows: TGCGCCAGCAGCCGTTCGGTAGCCGGGAGCTTCGACACCGGGGAGCTGTTTTTT. This is translated as CASSRSVAGSFDTGELFF. The CDR3, completed at both ends by the reference TRBV5-1 and TRBJ2-2 genes, gives the full variable domain KAGVTQTPRYLIKTRGQQVTLSCSPISGHRSVSWYQQTPGQGLQFLFEYFSETQRNKGNFPGRFSGRQFSNSRSEMNVSTLELGDSALYLCASSRSVAGSFDTGELFFGEGSRLTVL.